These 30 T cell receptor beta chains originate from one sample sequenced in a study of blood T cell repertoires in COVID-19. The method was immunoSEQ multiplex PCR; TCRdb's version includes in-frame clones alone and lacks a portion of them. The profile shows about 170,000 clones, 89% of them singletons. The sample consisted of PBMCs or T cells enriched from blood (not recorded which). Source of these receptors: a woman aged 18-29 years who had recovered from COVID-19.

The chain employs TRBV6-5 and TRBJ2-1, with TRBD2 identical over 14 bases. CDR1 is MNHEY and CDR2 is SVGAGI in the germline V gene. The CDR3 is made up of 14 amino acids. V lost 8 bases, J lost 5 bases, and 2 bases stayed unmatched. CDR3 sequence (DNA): TGTGCCAGCGGGGGACTAGCGGGAGACAATGAGCAGTTCTTC. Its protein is CASGGLAGDNEQFF.

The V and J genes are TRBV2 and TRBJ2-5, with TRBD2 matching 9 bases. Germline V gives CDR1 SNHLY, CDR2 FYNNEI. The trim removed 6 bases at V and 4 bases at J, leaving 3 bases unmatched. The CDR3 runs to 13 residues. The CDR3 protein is CASSASGTETQYF. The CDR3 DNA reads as TGTGCCAGCAGCGCTAGCGGGACAGAGACCCAGTACTTC.

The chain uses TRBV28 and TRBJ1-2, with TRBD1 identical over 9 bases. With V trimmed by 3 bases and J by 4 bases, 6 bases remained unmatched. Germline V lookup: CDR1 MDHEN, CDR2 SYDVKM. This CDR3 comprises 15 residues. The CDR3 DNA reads TGTGCCAGCAGTTTTCTGGACAGGGGACCCTATGGCTACACCTTC. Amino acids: CASSFLDRGPYGYTF.

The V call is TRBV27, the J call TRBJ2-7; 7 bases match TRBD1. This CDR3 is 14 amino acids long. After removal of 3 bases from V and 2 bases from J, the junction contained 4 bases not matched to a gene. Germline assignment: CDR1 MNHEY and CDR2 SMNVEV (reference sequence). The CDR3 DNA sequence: TGTGCCAGCAGTTTCCGGGACAGACCCTACGAGCAGTACTTC. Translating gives CASSFRDRPYEQYF.

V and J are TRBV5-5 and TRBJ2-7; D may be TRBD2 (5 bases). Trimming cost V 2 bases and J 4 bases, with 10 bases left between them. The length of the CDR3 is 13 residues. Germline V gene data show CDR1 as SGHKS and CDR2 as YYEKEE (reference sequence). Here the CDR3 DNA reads TGTGCCAGCAGCTTCAGAGGGCCTTACGAGCAGTACTTC. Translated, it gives CASSFRGPYEQYF.

The CDR3, as DNA: TGTGCCAGCAGCCAAGGGACTAGCAGCGGGGAGCTGTTTTTT. Amino acid sequence: CASSQGTSSGELFF. V and J are TRBV3-1 (or the pseudogene TRBV3-2) and TRBJ2-2; 8 bases are shared with TRBD2. The CDR3 sequence is 14 residues long. Germline CDR1 is LGHDT and CDR2 is YNNKEL (reference sequence). V lost 1 base, J lost 7 bases, and 2 bases stayed unmatched.

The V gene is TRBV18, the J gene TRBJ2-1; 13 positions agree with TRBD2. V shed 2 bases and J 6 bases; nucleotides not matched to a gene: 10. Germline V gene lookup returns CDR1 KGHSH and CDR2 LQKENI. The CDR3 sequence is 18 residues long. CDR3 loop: CASSPSDGLAGAANEQFF. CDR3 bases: TGTGCCAGCTCACCATCCGACGGACTAGCGGGAGCCGCCAATGAGCAGTTCTTC.

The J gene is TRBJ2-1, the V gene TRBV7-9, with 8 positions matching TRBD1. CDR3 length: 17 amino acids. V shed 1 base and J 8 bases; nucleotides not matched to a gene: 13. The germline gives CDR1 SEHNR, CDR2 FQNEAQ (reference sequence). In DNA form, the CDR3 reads TGTGCCAGCAGCTTAGTGTCCGGACAGGGACGGTATGATGAGCAGTTCTTC. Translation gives CASSLVSGQGRYDEQFF. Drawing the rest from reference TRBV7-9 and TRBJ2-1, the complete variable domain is DTGVSQNPRHKITKRGQNVTFRCDPISEHNRLYWYRQTLGQGPEFLTYFQNEAQLEKSRLLSDRFSAERPKGSFSTLEIQRTEQGDSAMYLCASSLVSGQGRYDEQFFGPGTRLTVL.

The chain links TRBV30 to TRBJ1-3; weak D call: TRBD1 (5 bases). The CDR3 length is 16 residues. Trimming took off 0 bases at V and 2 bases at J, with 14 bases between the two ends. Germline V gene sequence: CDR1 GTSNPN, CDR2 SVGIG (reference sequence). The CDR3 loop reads CAWSVRLTGTGNTIYF. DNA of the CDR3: TGTGCCTGGAGTGTAAGACTTACAGGTACTGGAAACACCATATATTTT.

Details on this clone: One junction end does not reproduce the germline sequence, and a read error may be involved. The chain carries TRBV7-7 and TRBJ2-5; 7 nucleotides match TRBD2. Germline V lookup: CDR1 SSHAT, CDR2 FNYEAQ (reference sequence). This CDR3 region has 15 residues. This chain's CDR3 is CASSFRLAQSETQYF. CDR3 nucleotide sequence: TGTGCTAGCAGCTTCAGACTAGCTCAATCAGAGACCCAGTACTTC.

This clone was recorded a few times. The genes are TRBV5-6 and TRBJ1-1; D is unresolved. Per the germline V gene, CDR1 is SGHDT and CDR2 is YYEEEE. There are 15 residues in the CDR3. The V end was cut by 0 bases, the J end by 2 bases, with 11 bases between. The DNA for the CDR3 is TGTGCCAGCAGCTTGGGGCAGGCGACAAACACTGAAGCTTTCTTT. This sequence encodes CASSLGQATNTEAFF.

The CDR3 nucleotides are TGCGCCAGCAGCTTGTCTCAGGGGAACACCGGGGAGCTGTTTTTT. Translated: CASSLSQGNTGELFF. The V call is TRBV5-1, the J call TRBJ2-2, with D perhaps matching TRBD1 (5 bases). This CDR3 is built from 15 residues. From germline, CDR1 is SGHRS and CDR2 YFSETQ. Between the trimmed V and J ends, which lost 1 base and 1 base, there was a span of 8 bases.

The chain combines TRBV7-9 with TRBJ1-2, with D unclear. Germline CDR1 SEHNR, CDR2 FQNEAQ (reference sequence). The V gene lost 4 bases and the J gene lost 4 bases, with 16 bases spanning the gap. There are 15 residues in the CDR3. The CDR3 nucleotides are TGTGCCAGCAGCTCCGGGTCCAGCGTGTTCTATGGCTACACCTTC. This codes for CASSSGSSVFYGYTF. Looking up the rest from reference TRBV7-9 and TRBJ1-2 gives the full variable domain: DTGVSQNPRHKITKRGQNVTFRCDPISEHNRLYWYRQTLGQGPEFLTYFQNEAQLEKSRLLSDRFSAERPKGSFSTLEIQRTEQGDSAMYLCASSSGSSVFYGYTFGSGTRLTVV.

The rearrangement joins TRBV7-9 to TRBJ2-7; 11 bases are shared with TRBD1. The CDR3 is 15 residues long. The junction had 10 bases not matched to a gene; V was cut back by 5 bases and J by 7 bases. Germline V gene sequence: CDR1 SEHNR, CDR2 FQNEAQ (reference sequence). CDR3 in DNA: TGTGCCAGCAGCCAGTCACGGACAGGGGGCGGAGAGCAGTACTTC. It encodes CASSQSRTGGGEQYF.

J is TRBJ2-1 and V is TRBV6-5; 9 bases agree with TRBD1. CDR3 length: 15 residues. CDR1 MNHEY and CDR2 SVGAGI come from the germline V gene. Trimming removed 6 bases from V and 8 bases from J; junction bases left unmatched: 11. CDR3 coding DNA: TGTGCCAGCAGGTCCGGGACAGGGCGCCGGGATGAGCAGTTCTTC. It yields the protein CASRSGTGRRDEQFF.

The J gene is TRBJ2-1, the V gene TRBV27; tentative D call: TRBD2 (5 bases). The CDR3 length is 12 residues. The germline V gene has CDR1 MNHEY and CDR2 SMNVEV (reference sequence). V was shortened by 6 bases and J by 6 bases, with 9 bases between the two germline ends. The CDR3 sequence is CASSRAGNEQFF. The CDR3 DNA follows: TGTGCCAGCAGCCGGGCGGGCAATGAGCAGTTCTTC.

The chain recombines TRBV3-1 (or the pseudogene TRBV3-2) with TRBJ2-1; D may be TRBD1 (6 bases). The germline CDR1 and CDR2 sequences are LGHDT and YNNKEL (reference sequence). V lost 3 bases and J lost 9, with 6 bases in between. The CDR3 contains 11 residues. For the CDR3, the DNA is TGTGCCAGCAGCCAGGACAGTGAGCAGTTCTTC. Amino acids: CASSQDSEQFF.

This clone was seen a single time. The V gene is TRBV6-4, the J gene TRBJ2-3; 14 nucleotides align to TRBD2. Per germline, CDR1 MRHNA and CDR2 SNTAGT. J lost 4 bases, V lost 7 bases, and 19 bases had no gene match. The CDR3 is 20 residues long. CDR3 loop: CASTHQPGTSGRGDADTQYF. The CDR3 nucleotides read TGTGCCAGCACTCACCAGCCCGGGACTAGCGGGAGAGGCGACGCAGATACGCAGTATTTT.

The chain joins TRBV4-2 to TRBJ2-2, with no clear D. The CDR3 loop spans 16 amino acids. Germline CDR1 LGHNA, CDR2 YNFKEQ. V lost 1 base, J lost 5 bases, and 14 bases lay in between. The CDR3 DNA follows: TGTGCCAGCAGCCAAGTTGCGGTTTATGATACCGGGGAGCTGTTTTTT. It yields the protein CASSQVAVYDTGELFF.

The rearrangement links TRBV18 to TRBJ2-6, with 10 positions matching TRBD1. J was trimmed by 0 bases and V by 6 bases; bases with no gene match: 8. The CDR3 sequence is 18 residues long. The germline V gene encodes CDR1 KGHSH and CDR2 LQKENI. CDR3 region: CASSPGTGDYSGANVLTF. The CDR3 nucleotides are TGTGCCAGCTCCCCCGGGACAGGGGACTACTCTGGGGCCAACGTCCTGACTTTC.

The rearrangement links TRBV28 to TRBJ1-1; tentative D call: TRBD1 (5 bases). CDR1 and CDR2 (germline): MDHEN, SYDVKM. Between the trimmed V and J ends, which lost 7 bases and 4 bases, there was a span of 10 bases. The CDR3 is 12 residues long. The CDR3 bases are TGTGCCAGCACCCTGGGGGGCACTGAAGCTTTCTTT. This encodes CASTLGGTEAFF.

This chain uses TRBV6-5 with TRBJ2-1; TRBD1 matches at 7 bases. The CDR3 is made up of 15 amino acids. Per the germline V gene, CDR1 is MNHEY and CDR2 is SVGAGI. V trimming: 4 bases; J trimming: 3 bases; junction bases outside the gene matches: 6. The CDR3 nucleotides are TGTGCCAGCAGTTTCACCGGACAGGTCTACAATGAGCAGTTCTTC. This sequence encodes CASSFTGQVYNEQFF.

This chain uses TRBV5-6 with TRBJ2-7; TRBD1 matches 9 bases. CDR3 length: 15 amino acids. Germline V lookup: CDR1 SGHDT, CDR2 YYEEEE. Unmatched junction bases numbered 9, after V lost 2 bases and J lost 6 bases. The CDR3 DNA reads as TGTGCCAGCAGCTTACTAACCGGGACAGGGTCCGAGCAGTACTTC. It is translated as CASSLLTGTGSEQYF.

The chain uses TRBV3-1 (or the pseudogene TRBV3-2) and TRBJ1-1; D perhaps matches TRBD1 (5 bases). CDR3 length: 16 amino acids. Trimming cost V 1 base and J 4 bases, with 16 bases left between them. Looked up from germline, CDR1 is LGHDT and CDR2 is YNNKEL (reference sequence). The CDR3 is CASSQGTGGGSTEAFF. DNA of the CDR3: TGTGCCAGCAGCCAAGGGACGGGCGGGGGAAGCACTGAAGCTTTCTTT.

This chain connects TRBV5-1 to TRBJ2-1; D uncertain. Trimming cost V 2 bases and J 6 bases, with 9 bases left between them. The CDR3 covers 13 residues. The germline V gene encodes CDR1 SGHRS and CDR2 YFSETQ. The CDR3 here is CASSFNYGNEQFF. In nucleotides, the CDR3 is TGCGCCAGCAGCTTCAATTACGGCAATGAGCAGTTCTTC. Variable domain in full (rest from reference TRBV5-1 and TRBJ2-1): KAGVTQTPRYLIKTRGQQVTLSCSPISGHRSVSWYQQTPGQGLQFLFEYFSETQRNKGNFPGRFSGRQFSNSRSEMNVSTLELGDSALYLCASSFNYGNEQFFGPGTRLTVL.

The CDR3 region has the DNA TGTGCCAGCAGCTCAAGCCTTAACACTGAAGCTTTCTTT. Translated: CASSSSLNTEAFF. V usage is TRBV7-3 and J usage is TRBJ1-1; D call uncertain. CDR1 and CDR2 (germline): SGHTA, FQGTGA. With 4 bases removed from V and 2 bases from J, the gap between germline ends came to 8 bases. CDR3 length: 13 residues.

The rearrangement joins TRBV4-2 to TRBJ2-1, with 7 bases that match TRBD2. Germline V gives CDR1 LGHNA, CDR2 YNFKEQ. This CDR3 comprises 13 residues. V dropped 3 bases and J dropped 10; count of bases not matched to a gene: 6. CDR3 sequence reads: CASSQEGTTEQFF. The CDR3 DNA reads TGTGCCAGCAGCCAGGAAGGGACTACGGAGCAGTTCTTC.

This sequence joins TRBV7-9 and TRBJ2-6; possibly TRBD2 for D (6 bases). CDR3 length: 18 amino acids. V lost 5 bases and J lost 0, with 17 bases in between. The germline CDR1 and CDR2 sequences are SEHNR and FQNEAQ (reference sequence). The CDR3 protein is CASSPAGGGLSGANVLTF. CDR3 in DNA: TGTGCCAGCAGCCCTGCCGGGGGAGGCCTCTCTGGGGCCAACGTCCTGACTTTC. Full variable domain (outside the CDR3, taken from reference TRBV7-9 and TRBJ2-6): DTGVSQNPRHKITKRGQNVTFRCDPISEHNRLYWYRQTLGQGPEFLTYFQNEAQLEKSRLLSDRFSAERPKGSFSTLEIQRTEQGDSAMYLCASSPAGGGLSGANVLTFGAGSRLTVL.

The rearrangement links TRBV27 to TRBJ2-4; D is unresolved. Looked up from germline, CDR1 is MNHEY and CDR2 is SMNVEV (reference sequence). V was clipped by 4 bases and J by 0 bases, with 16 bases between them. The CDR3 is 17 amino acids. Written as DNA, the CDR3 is TGTGCCAGCAGTTCCCTCTCGGGTTCTCTAGCCAAAAACATTCAGTACTTC. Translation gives CASSSLSGSLAKNIQYF.

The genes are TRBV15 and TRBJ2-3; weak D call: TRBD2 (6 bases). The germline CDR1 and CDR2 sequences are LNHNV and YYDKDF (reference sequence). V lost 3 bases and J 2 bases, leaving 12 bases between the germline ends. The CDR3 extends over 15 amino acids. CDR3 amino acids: CATSSLATHTDTQYF. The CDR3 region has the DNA TGTGCCACCAGCAGTCTAGCGACCCACACAGATACGCAGTATTTT.